The sequence of this TCR beta chain was determined in a study of blood T cell repertoires in COVID-19. Participants, about 18 to 100 years old, spanned under 30 US areas. Original processing methods: Nucleated cell number was recorded as an estimate derived from reference gene primer amplification. The repertoire was sequenced with immunoSEQ multiplex PCR; TCRdb's copy has only in-frame clones and lacks some. V and J calls and clone size follow that table, whereas D and trimming were derived from the DNA. This table has a few hundred thousand clones, about 90% appearing once. The clonotype comes from a woman in her 30s who had recovered from COVID-19. Sequencing was performed on PBMCs or T cells enriched from blood (not recorded which).

Here the CDR3 reads CASSFTENTEAFF. The DNA of the CDR3 is TGTGCCAGCAGCTTTACAGAGAACACTGAAGCTTTCTTT. The chain recombines TRBV7-9 with TRBJ1-1; no firm D call. This CDR3 spans 13 amino acids. V dropped 3 bases and J dropped 1 base, with 6 bases sitting between them. Germline V gene sequence: CDR1 SEHNR, CDR2 FQNEAQ (reference sequence).